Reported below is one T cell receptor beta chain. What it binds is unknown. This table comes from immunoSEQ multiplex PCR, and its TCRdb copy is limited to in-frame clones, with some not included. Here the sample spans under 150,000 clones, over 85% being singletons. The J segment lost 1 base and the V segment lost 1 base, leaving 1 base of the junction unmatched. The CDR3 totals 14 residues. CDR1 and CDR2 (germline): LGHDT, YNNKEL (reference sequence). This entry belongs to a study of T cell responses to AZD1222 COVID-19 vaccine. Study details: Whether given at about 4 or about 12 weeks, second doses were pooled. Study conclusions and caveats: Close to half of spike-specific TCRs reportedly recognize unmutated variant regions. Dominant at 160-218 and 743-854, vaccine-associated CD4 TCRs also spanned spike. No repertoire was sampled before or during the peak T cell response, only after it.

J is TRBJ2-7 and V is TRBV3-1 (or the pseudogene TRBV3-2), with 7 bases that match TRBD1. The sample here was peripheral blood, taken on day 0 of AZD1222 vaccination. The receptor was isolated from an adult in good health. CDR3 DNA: TGTGCCAGCAGCCAAGTGACAGGGTCCTACGAGCAGTACTTC. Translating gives CASSQVTGSYEQYF.